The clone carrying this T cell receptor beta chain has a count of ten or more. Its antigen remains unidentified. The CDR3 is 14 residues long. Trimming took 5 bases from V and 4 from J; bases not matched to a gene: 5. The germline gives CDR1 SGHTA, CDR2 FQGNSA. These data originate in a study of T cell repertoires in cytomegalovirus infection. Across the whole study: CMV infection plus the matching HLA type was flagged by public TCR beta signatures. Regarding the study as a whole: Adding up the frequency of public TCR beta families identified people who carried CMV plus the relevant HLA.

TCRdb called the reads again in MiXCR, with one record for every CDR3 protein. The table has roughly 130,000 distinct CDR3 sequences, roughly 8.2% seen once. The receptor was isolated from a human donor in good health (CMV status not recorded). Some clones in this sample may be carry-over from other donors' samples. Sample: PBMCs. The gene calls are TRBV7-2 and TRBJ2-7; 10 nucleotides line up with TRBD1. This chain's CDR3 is CASSVDRGTYEQYF. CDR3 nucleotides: TGTGCCAGCAGCGTGGACAGGGGGACGTACGAGCAGTACTTC.